There are a few counts of the clone carrying this T cell receptor (beta chain). As processed by the authors: Reference gene primer amplification in the assay estimated nucleated cell counts. The data were produced by immunoSEQ multiplex PCR, yet TCRdb's version contains in-frame clones alone and is incomplete. D and trimming come from the DNA, and the V and J calls and clone size come from that table. The table shows roughly 390,000 clones, with 70% to 90% occurring only once. The CDR3 is 14 residues long. Trimming took 3 bases from V and 0 from J, leaving 12 bases between them. CDR1 is GTSNPN, CDR2 SVGIG, per germline (reference sequence). A Seattle source enrolled patients during active infection and followed them longitudinally. The data belong to a study of blood T cell repertoires in COVID-19. About the study: Italy, Spain and the United States were the sources of the convalescent and acute COVID-19 samples. PBMCs, B-cell-depleted T cells, or T cells provided the cDNA or gDNA that made up the material.

This sequence originates from a woman aged 25 to 39 with COVID-19, enrolled during active disease. The sequenced material came from peripheral blood. The chain is built from TRBV30 and TRBJ2-7; tentative D call: TRBD1 (6 bases). In DNA, the CDR3 is TGTGCCTGGAGGTACCAGGGGACCTCCTACGAGCAGTACTTC. This translates into CAWRYQGTSYEQYF.